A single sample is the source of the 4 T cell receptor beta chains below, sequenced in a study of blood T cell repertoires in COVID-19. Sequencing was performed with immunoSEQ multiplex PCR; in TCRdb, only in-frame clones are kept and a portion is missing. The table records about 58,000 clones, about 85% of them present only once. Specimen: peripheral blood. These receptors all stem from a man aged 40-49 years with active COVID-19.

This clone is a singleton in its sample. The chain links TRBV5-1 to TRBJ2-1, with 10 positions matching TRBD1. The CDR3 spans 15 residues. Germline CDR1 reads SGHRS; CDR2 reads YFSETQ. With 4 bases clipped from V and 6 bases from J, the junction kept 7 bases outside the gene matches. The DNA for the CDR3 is TGCGCCAGCAGCCTCCGGGACAGGGGCCTCAATGAGCAGTTCTTC. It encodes CASSLRDRGLNEQFF. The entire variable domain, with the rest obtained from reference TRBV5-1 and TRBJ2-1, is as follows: KAGVTQTPRYLIKTRGQQVTLSCSPISGHRSVSWYQQTPGQGLQFLFEYFSETQRNKGNFPGRFSGRQFSNSRSEMNVSTLELGDSALYLCASSLRDRGLNEQFFGPGTRLTVL.

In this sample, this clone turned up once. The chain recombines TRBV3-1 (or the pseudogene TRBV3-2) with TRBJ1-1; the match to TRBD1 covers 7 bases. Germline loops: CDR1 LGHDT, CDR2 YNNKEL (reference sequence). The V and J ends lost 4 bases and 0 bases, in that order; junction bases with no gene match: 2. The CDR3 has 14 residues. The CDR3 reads CASSPTGVNTEAFF. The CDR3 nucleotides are TGTGCCAGCAGCCCCACAGGGGTGAACACTGAAGCTTTCTTT.

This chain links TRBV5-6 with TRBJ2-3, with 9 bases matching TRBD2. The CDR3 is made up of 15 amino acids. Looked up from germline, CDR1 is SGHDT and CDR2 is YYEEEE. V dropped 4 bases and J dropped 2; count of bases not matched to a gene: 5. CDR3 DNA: TGTGCCAGCAGCCCCCAGCGGGAGGTCACAGATACGCAGTATTTT. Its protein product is CASSPQREVTDTQYF.

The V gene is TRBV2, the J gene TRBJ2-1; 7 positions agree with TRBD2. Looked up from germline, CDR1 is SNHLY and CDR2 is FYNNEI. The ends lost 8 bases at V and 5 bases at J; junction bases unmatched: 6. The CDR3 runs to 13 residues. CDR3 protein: CASGRERHNEQFF. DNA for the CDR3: TGTGCCAGCGGGCGGGAGCGCCACAATGAGCAGTTCTTC.